One and the same sample provided the 17 T cell receptor beta chains below, sequenced in a study of blood T cell repertoires in COVID-19. Clones were read by immunoSEQ multiplex PCR, and TCRdb kept only the in-frame ones, dropping some. This sample has some 320,000 clones, with 85% to 95% found just once. Sequences were obtained from PBMCs or T cells enriched from blood (not recorded which). Every receptor here comes from a woman aged 30 to 39 who had been exposed to COVID-19.

The V gene is TRBV15, the J gene TRBJ2-3; the match to TRBD2 covers 9 bases. Germline V gene lookup returns CDR1 LNHNV and CDR2 YYDKDF (reference sequence). J was trimmed by 5 bases and V by 2 bases; bases with no gene match: 5. This CDR3 is built from 15 residues. CDR3 coding DNA: TGTGCCACCAGCAGAACCGGGACTAGCCGAGATACGCAGTATTTT. Translated: CATSRTGTSRDTQYF.

The chain recombines TRBV27 with TRBJ2-3, with 9 bases matching TRBD2. The germline V gene encodes CDR1 MNHEY and CDR2 SMNVEV (reference sequence). Trimming took 10 bases from V and 6 from J; bases not matched to a gene: 8. The length of the CDR3 is 13 residues. The CDR3 here is CAIPGLATDTQYF. CDR3 sequence (DNA): TGTGCCATCCCGGGACTAGCTACCGATACGCAGTATTTT.

J is TRBJ1-1 and V is TRBV6-5; D is uncertain. CDR1 and CDR2 (germline): MNHEY, SVGAGI. The V end lost 5 bases, the J end lost 0 bases, and 7 bases lay between the germline ends. This CDR3 contains 13 residues. The CDR3 DNA sequence: TGTGCCAGCAGTCCAAAAATGAACACTGAAGCTTTCTTT. Amino acid sequence: CASSPKMNTEAFF.

The V and J genes are TRBV5-5 and TRBJ2-3; D is undetermined. Germline CDR1 is SGHKS and CDR2 is YYEKEE (reference sequence). The V and J ends lost 0 bases and 0 bases respectively, with 8 bases between them. CDR3 length: 15 residues. CDR3 sequence reads: CASSLGSLSTDTQYF. CDR3 DNA: TGTGCCAGCAGCTTGGGGAGCCTTAGCACAGATACGCAGTATTTT. Complete variable domain (other parts from reference TRBV5-5 and TRBJ2-3): DAGVTQSPTHLIKTRGQQVTLRCSPISGHKSVSWYQQVLGQGPQFIFQYYEKEERGRGNFPDRFSARQFPNYSSELNVNALLLGDSALYLCASSLGSLSTDTQYFGPGTRLTVL.

The chain uses TRBV15 and TRBJ1-2; 7 positions agree with TRBD1. The ends lost 3 bases at V and 6 bases at J; junction bases unmatched: 4. CDR1 LNHNV and CDR2 YYDKDF come from the germline V gene (reference sequence). The CDR3 consists of 13 residues. The CDR3 nucleotides are TGTGCCACCAGCAGGGAGACAGGGAATGGCTACACCTTC. This sequence encodes CATSRETGNGYTF.

V usage is TRBV10-3 and J usage is TRBJ1-5, with D maybe TRBD1 (6 bases). V gave up 9 bases and J gave up 4 bases, with 13 bases separating them. The length of the CDR3 is 13 residues. The germline V gene encodes CDR1 ENHRY and CDR2 SYGVKD. CDR3 amino acids: CAISGGANQPQHF. In nucleotides, the CDR3 is TGTGCCATATCGGGGGGCGCGAATCAGCCCCAGCATTTT.

This clone was recorded once. V is TRBV4-3 and J is TRBJ1-2; D remains unclear. Trimming stripped 1 base from V and 3 bases from J, with 15 bases between. CDR1 LGHNA and CDR2 YSLEER come from the germline V gene. CDR3 length: 16 residues. CDR3 loop: CASSQGVWVEDYGYTF. CDR3 DNA sequence: TGCGCCAGCAGCCAAGGGGTGTGGGTAGAGGACTATGGCTACACCTTC.

The chain couples TRBV6-2 or TRBV6-3 to TRBJ1-2; maybe TRBD1 (5 bases). Per germline, CDR1 MNHEY and CDR2 SVGEGT. This CDR3 is 13 amino acids long. Deletions cut 2 bases from V and 7 bases from J, with 11 bases between. The CDR3 is CASSYGRVSGYTF. CDR3 DNA: TGTGCCAGCAGTTACGGCAGGGTGAGTGGCTACACCTTC.

The chain uses TRBV19 and TRBJ1-6, with TRBD1 as a possible D gene (6 bases). The CDR3 is made up of 15 amino acids. Germline V gene data show CDR1 as LNHDA and CDR2 as SQIVND (reference sequence). Trimming took 2 bases from V and 5 from J, leaving 10 bases between them. CDR3 loop: CASSIQGIDNSPLHF. The CDR3 DNA reads TGTGCCAGTAGTATACAGGGGATCGATAATTCACCCCTCCACTTT.

This clone was observed a few times. Additional DNA sequences in this sample encode the identical CDR3. The chain employs TRBV3-1 (or the pseudogene TRBV3-2) and TRBJ2-7; 9 bases match TRBD2. Germline assignment: CDR1 LGHDT and CDR2 YNNKEL (reference sequence). The J segment lost 1 base and the V segment lost 2 bases, leaving 3 bases of the junction unmatched. This CDR3 contains 15 residues. CDR3 in DNA: TGTGCCAGCAGCCAAAGCGGGGGGCTATCCTACGAGCAGTACTTC. It yields the protein CASSQSGGLSYEQYF.

This chain joins TRBV6-5 and TRBJ2-7; the D gene is possibly TRBD1 (6 bases). CDR3 length: 15 amino acids. V was trimmed by 4 bases and J by 1 base, leaving 14 bases between them. Germline V gives CDR1 MNHEY, CDR2 SVGAGI. CDR3 in amino acids: CASSSFWQGSYEQYF. The DNA of the CDR3 is TGTGCCAGCAGTTCCTTTTGGCAGGGGTCCTACGAGCAGTACTTC.

The chain is built from TRBV7-9 and TRBJ1-2; 12 bases align to TRBD1. Germline CDR1 is SEHNR and CDR2 is FQNEAQ (reference sequence). The CDR3 length is 18 residues. J lost 0 bases, V lost 6 bases, and 11 bases had no gene match. The CDR3 loop is CASSRPGQGARANYGYTF. CDR3 bases: TGTGCCAGCAGTCGCCCGGGACAGGGGGCACGAGCTAACTATGGCTACACCTTC.

The chain recombines TRBV5-1 with TRBJ1-6; no definite D call. The CDR3 length is 15 residues. V dropped 1 base and J dropped 8 bases, with 13 bases sitting between them. The germline gives CDR1 SGHRS, CDR2 YFSETQ. The CDR3 region is CASSLSQANDSPLHF. As DNA, the CDR3 is TGCGCCAGCAGCTTGTCCCAGGCGAACGATTCACCCCTCCACTTT.

This rearrangement joins TRBV7-8 to TRBJ2-1; 8 nucleotides agree with TRBD2. The CDR3 has 15 residues. V was pared by 5 bases and J by 6 bases, with 9 bases of the junction left unmatched. Looked up from germline, CDR1 is SGHVS and CDR2 is FQNEAQ. In DNA form, the CDR3 reads TGTGCCAGCAGCACCCGGGGACTAGGCGGCAATGAGCAGTTCTTC. Protein: CASSTRGLGGNEQFF.

The CDR3 loop reads CASSLTGTPYEQYF. CDR3 nucleotide sequence: TGTGCCAGCAGCTTAACAGGGACCCCCTACGAGCAGTACTTC. The chain carries TRBV7-2 and TRBJ2-7; D may be TRBD1 (6 bases). CDR3 size: 14 residues. V lost 2 bases and J lost 2, with 10 bases in between. CDR1 and CDR2 (germline): SGHTA, FQGNSA.

The genes are TRBV2 and TRBJ2-7, with 7 bases fitting TRBD1. Germline assignment: CDR1 SNHLY and CDR2 FYNNEI. V lost 4 bases, J lost 1 base, and 4 bases stayed unmatched. The CDR3 totals 14 residues. The CDR3 sequence is CASSVGGQSYEQYF. DNA of the CDR3: TGTGCCAGCAGTGTTGGGGGACAGTCCTACGAGCAGTACTTC.

The chain couples TRBV29-1 to TRBJ2-5; TRBD2 matches at 8 bases. This CDR3 is built from 14 residues. Germline CDR1 and CDR2: SQVTM and ANQGSEA. Trimming removed 8 bases from V and 2 bases from J; junction bases left unmatched: 10. The CDR3 DNA reads TGCAGCACGGGGGGGGCAGCGAGACAAGAGACCCAGTACTTC. This translates into CSTGGAARQETQYF.